This T cell receptor beta chain was captured in a study of T-cell memory formation after mild COVID-19 (dated by TCRdb to about 2021). Describing the broader study: TCR sequence clusters from the two donors were found to be largely donor specific. In a couple of donors, T-cell clones that expanded and contracted after mild COVID-19 were tracked by sequencing TCRalpha and TCRbeta repertoires over time. The cohort comprised two young, previously healthy adult volunteers, one female and one male.

Ficoll-Paque density gradient centrifugation was used to isolate PBMCs. The CDR3 numbers 18 residues from cysteine through phenylalanine. The entry retains the CDR3 DNA only, 54 bases that are in frame from base 1. V and J are trimmed by 2 bases and 6 bases, and the gene matches miss 15 bases of the junction. In the germline V gene (reference sequence), CDR1 corresponds to DFQATT and CDR2 to SNEGSKA. Broad study findings and their caveats: Balanced CD4/CD8 phenotypes were observed for clones contracting from day 15 to 85, whereas a bias towards CD4+ was observed for a second wave of clones expanding from day 15 to 37. Only two mild cases were covered in the study, and larger cohorts including severe cases with pre-infection samples were considered necessary. Contracting CD4+ clones turned up mainly in the CM and EM memory subsets, whereas EMRA was where CD8+ clones were enriched. The second-wave clones that peaked on day 37 were not confirmed to be SARS-CoV-2 specific. Some responding clones were detected in pre-infection memory, suggesting pre-existing cross-reactive memory T cells joined the SARS-CoV-2 response.

About this clonotype: What this receptor recognizes is not known. No qualities accompany the bases; no much larger clone lies one base away.

The data were produced on an Illumina NovaSeq 6000. Using 5'RACE with constant-segment primers, TCRalpha and TCRbeta cDNA libraries were constructed, with sample barcodes and unique molecular identifiers added in the process. RNA was extracted from every sample with Trizol reagent. Library amplification was performed in two PCR steps, and a second sample barcode and Illumina TruSeq adapters were introduced in the second step. Sequencing of the libraries was done on an Illumina NovaSeq, producing 2 x 150 bp paired-end reads. As for the authors' bioinformatics: With migec v1.2.7, reads were demultiplexed and then collapsed into UMI-guided consensus sequences. Using mixcr v2.1.11, UMI consensuses were aligned to TRA and TRB V and J templates and then assembled into clonotypes. A clonotype was counted as expanded or contracted only when both edgeR and NoisET called the clonotype significant, with the noise models trained on biological replicates. edgeR calls used a false discovery rate-adjusted p below 0.01 and a log2 fold-change threshold of 1. PCA with hierarchical clustering of max-normalized trajectories of the 1000 most abundant clonotypes was used as exploratory dynamics analysis. Each responding clone was given a CD4 or CD8 phenotype based on the CD4+ and CD8+ repertoires, which had been sequenced separately. TCRdb's own reprocessing of the public reads used fastp at Q25 and MiXCR and kept productive beta chains. When rows share a CDR3 protein, they turn into one entry using the most common DNA and genes. The V and J calls shown here were made by TCRdb, not taken from the authors' results. This sample comprises 550,000 to 600,000 distinct CDR3 sequences, roughly 20% of them detected only once. The top ten clones comprise approximately 8% of the sample.

The rearrangement combines TRBV20-1 with TRBJ2-1; 11 nucleotides in the junction match TRBD2. The TCR comes from an adult woman who had mild COVID-19 (a few samples of this study predate the infection). The sample titles of this study are shuffled in the database, so cell type and time point are left out; the donor was told from shared clones. Sequencing used PBMCs or a T cell subset sorted from them (not recorded which). The sequenced DNA is TGCAGTGCTAGACCGGGGGAAACTAGCGGGAGAATCCGCAATGAGCAGTTCTTC. It encodes CSARPGETSGRIRNEQFF.